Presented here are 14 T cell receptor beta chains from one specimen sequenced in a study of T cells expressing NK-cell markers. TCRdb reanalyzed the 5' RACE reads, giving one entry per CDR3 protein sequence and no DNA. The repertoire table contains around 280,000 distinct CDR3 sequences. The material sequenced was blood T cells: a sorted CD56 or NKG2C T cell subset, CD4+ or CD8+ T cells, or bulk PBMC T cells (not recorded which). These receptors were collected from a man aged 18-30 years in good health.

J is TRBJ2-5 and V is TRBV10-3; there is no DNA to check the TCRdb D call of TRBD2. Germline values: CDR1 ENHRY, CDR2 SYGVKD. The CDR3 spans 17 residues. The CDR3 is CAISESGTGGPGETQYF.

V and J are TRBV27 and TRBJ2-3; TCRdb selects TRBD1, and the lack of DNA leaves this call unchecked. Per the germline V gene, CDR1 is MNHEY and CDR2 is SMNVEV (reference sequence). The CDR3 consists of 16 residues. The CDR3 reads CASSKRRQGLTDTQYF.

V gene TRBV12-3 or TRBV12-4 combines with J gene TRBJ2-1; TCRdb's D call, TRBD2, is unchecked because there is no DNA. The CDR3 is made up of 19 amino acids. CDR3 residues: CASSPHYKTSGSFINEQFF.

CDR3 sequence reads: CAWRTTNALEAFF. This sequence joins TRBV30 and TRBJ1-1. This CDR3 has 13 residues. In germline, CDR1 is GTSNPN, CDR2 SVGIG (reference sequence).

The CDR3 loop reads CASSYHKSYEQYF. The chain couples TRBV12-3 or TRBV12-4 to TRBJ2-7. CDR3 length: 13 residues.

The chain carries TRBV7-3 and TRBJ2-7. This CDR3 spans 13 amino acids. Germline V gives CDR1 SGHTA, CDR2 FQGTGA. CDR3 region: CASSQMDAYEQYF.

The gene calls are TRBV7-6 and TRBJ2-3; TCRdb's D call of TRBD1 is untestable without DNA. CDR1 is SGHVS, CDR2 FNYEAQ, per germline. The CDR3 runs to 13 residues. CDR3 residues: CASSWGQSDTQYF.

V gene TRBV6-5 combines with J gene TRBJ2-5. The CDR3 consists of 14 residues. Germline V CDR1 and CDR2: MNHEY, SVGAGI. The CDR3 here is CASSYSRGQETQYF.

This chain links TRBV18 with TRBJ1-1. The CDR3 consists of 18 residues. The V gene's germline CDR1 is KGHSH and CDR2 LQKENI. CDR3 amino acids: CASSPLGSSLSMNTEAFF.

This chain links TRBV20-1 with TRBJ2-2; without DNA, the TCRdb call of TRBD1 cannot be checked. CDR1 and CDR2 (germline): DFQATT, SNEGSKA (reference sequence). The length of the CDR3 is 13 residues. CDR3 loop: CSAPGPNTGELFF.

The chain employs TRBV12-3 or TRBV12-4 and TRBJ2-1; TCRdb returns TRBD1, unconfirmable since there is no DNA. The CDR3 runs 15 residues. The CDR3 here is CASSLGTGDYNEQFF.

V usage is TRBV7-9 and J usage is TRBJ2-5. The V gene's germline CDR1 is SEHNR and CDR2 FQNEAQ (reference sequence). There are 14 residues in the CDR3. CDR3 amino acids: CASSPTANLMTQYF.

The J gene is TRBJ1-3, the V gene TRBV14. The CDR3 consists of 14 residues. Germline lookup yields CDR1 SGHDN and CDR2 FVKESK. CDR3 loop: CASSPRVSGNTIYF.

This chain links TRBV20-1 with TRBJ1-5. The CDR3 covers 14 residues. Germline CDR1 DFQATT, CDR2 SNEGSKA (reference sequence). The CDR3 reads CSARVEGNNQPQHF.